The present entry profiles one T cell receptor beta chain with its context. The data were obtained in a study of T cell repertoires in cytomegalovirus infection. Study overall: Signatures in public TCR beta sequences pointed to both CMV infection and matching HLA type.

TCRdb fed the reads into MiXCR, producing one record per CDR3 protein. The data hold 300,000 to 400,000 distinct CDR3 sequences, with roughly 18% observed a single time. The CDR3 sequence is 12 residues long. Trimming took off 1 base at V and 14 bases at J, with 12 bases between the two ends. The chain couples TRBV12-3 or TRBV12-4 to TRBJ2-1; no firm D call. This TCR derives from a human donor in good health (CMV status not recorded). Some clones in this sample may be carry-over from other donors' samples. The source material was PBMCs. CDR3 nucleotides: TGTGCCAGCAGTTTAGTCCAACCCGGCGAGTTCTTC. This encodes CASSLVQPGEFF.